The 8 T cell receptor beta chains given below trace back to one sample, sequenced in a study of cytomegalovirus exposure and HLA in healthy donors. The PCR made use of 60 Vbeta and 13 Jbeta primers. This table comes from immunoSEQ multiplex PCR, and its TCRdb copy is limited to in-frame clones, with some not included. The sample records under 120,000 clones, around 80% being singletons. The sample comprised PBMCs. These TCRs come from a middle-aged woman in good health and CMV-seronegative.

The J gene is TRBJ2-3, the V gene TRBV9, with 7 positions matching TRBD1. V trimming: 5 bases; J trimming: 6 bases; junction bases outside the gene matches: 6. The CDR3 length is 13 residues. Germline V gene lookup returns CDR1 SGDLS and CDR2 YYNGEE. This chain's CDR3 is CASRATGDDTQYF. DNA for the CDR3: TGTGCCAGCAGGGCAACAGGGGATGATACGCAGTATTTT.

This chain joins TRBV2 and TRBJ1-3; 9 bases are a match to TRBD1. This CDR3 has 15 amino acids. V lost 5 bases to trimming and J lost 3 bases; unmatched junction nucleotides: 5. The V gene's germline CDR1 is SNHLY and CDR2 FYNNEI. CDR3 bases: TGTGCCAGCAGTTCCCGGACAGGGGATGGAAACACCATATATTTT. It yields the protein CASSSRTGDGNTIYF.

Only one count was recorded for this clone. The chain is built from TRBV5-1 and TRBJ2-1; 9 bases map to TRBD2. Per the germline V gene, CDR1 is SGHRS and CDR2 is YFSETQ. This CDR3 spans 14 amino acids. V lost 9 bases, J lost 3 bases, and 7 bases stayed unmatched. The CDR3, as DNA: TGCGCCACCATTAGCGGGAGTAACTACAATGAGCAGTTCTTC. It specifies CATISGSNYNEQFF.

The chain employs TRBV7-2 and TRBJ2-1; TRBD1 matches 7 bases. The CDR3 loop spans 16 amino acids. Unmatched junction bases numbered 6, after V lost 1 base and J lost 3 bases. Germline V gene sequence: CDR1 SGHTA, CDR2 FQGNSA. Written as DNA, the CDR3 is TGTGCCAGCAGCTTAGTTGGGGACAGAATCTACAATGAGCAGTTCTTC. Translation gives CASSLVGDRIYNEQFF.

The chain employs TRBV14 and TRBJ2-7, with D possibly being TRBD2 (5 bases). Germline V gene sequence: CDR1 SGHDN, CDR2 FVKESK. The CDR3 is 13 residues long. V lost 5 bases and J 5 bases, leaving 13 bases between the germline ends. CDR3 protein: CASSYGEMDEQYF. The CDR3 DNA sequence: TGTGCCAGCAGCTATGGGGAGATGGACGAGCAGTACTTC.

About this clone itself: Other DNA sequences in the sample encode the same CDR3. The chain joins TRBV6-5 to TRBJ1-1, with D uncertain. Germline V gene data show CDR1 as MNHEY and CDR2 as SVGAGI. Trimming pared 5 bases from V and 1 base from J, leaving 5 bases between. The CDR3 covers 12 residues. CDR3 protein: CASSPGNTEAFF. CDR3 coding DNA: TGTGCCAGCAGTCCCGGGAACACTGAAGCTTTCTTT.

The chain couples TRBV9 to TRBJ1-4, with 7 bases aligning to TRBD1. This CDR3 spans 15 amino acids. V was pared by 0 bases and J by 8 bases, with 7 bases of the junction left unmatched. CDR1 is SGDLS and CDR2 is YYNGEE in the germline V gene. The CDR3 region has the DNA TGTGCCAGCAGCGTAGTAGGGGGCGCGCAGGAAAAACTGTTTTTT. Its protein is CASSVVGGAQEKLFF.

The chain employs TRBV6-5 and TRBJ1-5; 8 positions agree with TRBD1. CDR3 length: 14 residues. The V segment lost 2 bases and the J segment 5 bases; nucleotides outside the gene matches: 2. Germline assignment: CDR1 MNHEY and CDR2 SVGAGI. CDR3 loop: CASSYQTGDQPQHF. The CDR3 DNA is TGTGCCAGCAGTTACCAGACAGGGGATCAGCCCCAGCATTTT.